Below are 3 T cell receptor beta chains sequenced from a single sample in a study of cytomegalovirus exposure and HLA in healthy donors. The study ran its PCR with 60 Vbeta and 13 Jbeta primers. TCRdb keeps only in-frame clones here, not all; method: immunoSEQ multiplex PCR. This table holds 110,000 to 150,000 clones, 80% found once. Sequenced: PBMCs. The receptors originated from a man aged 35-49 years in good health and CMV-seronegative.

This chain joins TRBV7-8 and TRBJ2-7, with 8 nucleotides matching TRBD2. Germline values: CDR1 SGHVS, CDR2 FQNEAQ. This CDR3 is built from 17 residues. Germline trimming cut 5 bases from V and 7 bases from J; bases unmatched to any gene: 19. CDR3 sequence: CASSPPFRHSGGREQYF. CDR3 DNA: TGTGCCAGCAGCCCCCCGTTTCGGCATTCGGGGGGGCGAGAGCAGTACTTC.

In this sample, this clone turned up a few times. The gene calls are TRBV5-1 and TRBJ1-4; D ambiguous. CDR3 size: 13 residues. The germline V gene has CDR1 SGHRS and CDR2 YFSETQ. The V end lost 4 bases, the J end lost 7 bases, and 11 bases lay between the germline ends. CDR3 sequence (DNA): TGCGCCAGCAGCCTGGGGTCGGGTGAAAAACTGTTTTTT. Its protein product is CASSLGSGEKLFF.

This clone was observed once. The chain carries TRBV5-6 and TRBJ1-2; 8 positions match TRBD1. CDR3 length: 16 amino acids. Germline V lookup: CDR1 SGHDT, CDR2 YYEEEE. The junction had 8 bases not matched to a gene; V was cut back by 0 bases and J by 4 bases. In DNA form, the CDR3 reads TGTGCCAGCAGCTTGGTGGACAGGGTTCATAGCTATGGCTACACCTTC. Encoded protein: CASSLVDRVHSYGYTF.